The present TCR beta chain was sequenced within a study of shared clonotypes between healthy human individuals. Study-wide context: Two women and three men aged 18 to 49 served as donors.

Trimming took off 9 bases at V and 4 bases at J, with 18 bases between the two ends. CDR1 is MNHEY and CDR2 is SMNVEV in the germline V gene (reference sequence). This CDR3 comprises 14 residues. CD45RO-negative cells were positively selected for CCR7, leaving out terminally differentiated effector memory CD45RA+ cells. The assay was immunoSEQ multiplex PCR, and TCRdb's table has in-frame clones only and misses some. The sample carries more than 2 million clones, just under 95% recorded once. This chain uses TRBV27 with TRBJ1-2; a possible D gene is TRBD1 (6 bases). Input material: naive CD8+ T cells sorted from blood. This sequence was found in a young man in good health. As DNA, the CDR3 is TGTGCCAGACCCACCGCAGGACAGTTCTATGGCTACACCTTC. Protein sequence: CARPTAGQFYGYTF.